This entry concerns a single T cell receptor (beta chain). No antigen is known for it. These data belong to a study of T cell responses to AZD1222 COVID-19 vaccine. Points from the study as a whole: Females made up more of the donors, who were largely white British, and clonal diversity may have come out too low. Repertoire sampling occurred only after the peak T cell response. CD4 TCRs linked to vaccination spanned spike, dominating at 160-218 and 743-854.

The repertoire was sequenced with immunoSEQ multiplex PCR; TCRdb's copy has only in-frame clones and lacks some. Of under 80,000 clones listed, 81% are singletons. Second doses were pooled across both intervals (about 4 or about 12 weeks). The sample consisted of peripheral blood, taken 28 days after the second AZD1222 dose. This TCR was recovered from an adult who received the AZD1222 COVID-19 vaccine.

CDR3 amino acids: CASSPHQRTGSSYNSPLHF. The CDR3 DNA sequence: TGTGCCAGCAGTCCCCACCAAAGAACAGGGAGCTCCTATAATTCACCCCTCCACTTT. V usage is TRBV27 and J usage is TRBJ1-6, with TRBD1 as a possible D gene (6 bases). V lost 5 bases and J lost 0, with 20 bases in between. This CDR3 region has 19 residues. Germline CDR1 is MNHEY and CDR2 is SMNVEV (reference sequence).